The 25 T cell receptor beta chains reported below all come from one sample, sequenced in a study of T cell responses to AZD1222 COVID-19 vaccine. Method: immunoSEQ multiplex PCR; TCRdb's copy keeps in-frame clones and lacks some. The top ten clones hold 8% to 10% of a sample with approximately 70,000 clones, 65% to 85% of them seen once. Here the sequenced sample was peripheral blood, taken on day 0 of AZD1222 vaccination. These receptor sequences come from an adult in good health.

The V gene is TRBV5-1, the J gene TRBJ2-2, with 7 bases identical to TRBD1. Germline V gene sequence: CDR1 SGHRS, CDR2 YFSETQ. The CDR3 runs 13 residues. The V and J ends lost 6 bases and 6 bases, in that order; junction bases with no gene match: 5. The CDR3 sequence: CASNLQGSGELFF. The CDR3 nucleotides read TGCGCCAGCAATCTACAGGGGTCCGGGGAGCTGTTTTTT. The full variable domain, rest sourced from reference TRBV5-1 and TRBJ2-2, is KAGVTQTPRYLIKTRGQQVTLSCSPISGHRSVSWYQQTPGQGLQFLFEYFSETQRNKGNFPGRFSGRQFSNSRSEMNVSTLELGDSALYLCASNLQGSGELFFGEGSRLTVL.

Many counts were recorded for this clone. V usage is TRBV2 and J usage is TRBJ1-6, with D possibly matching TRBD1 (6 bases). Germline CDR1 SNHLY, CDR2 FYNNEI. V was shortened by 6 bases and J by 10 bases, with 19 bases between the two germline ends. The CDR3 runs to 15 residues. CDR3 residues: CASSPRDTGPSPLHF. For the CDR3, the DNA is TGTGCCAGCAGCCCCCGGGACACGGGGCCATCACCCCTCCACTTT.

This clone appeared a few times. The chain combines TRBV6-1 with TRBJ2-1; 8 nucleotides match TRBD1. V gave up 6 bases and J gave up 7 bases; unmatched junction bases: 11. CDR3 size: 15 residues. Looked up from germline, CDR1 is MNHNS and CDR2 is SASEGT. CDR3 residues: CASSKDRESRNEQFF. The CDR3 bases are TGTGCCAGCAGCAAGGACAGGGAAAGTCGGAATGAGCAGTTCTTC.

The V and J genes are TRBV6-4 and TRBJ2-7, with unresolved D. The CDR3 contains 14 residues. The V gene lost 5 bases and the J gene lost 0 bases, with 11 bases spanning the gap. From germline, CDR1 is MRHNA and CDR2 SNTAGT. The CDR3 region has the DNA TGTGCCAGCAGTCCTACCGAGAGCTCCTACGAGCAGTACTTC. Its translation is CASSPTESSYEQYF.

This rearrangement joins TRBV7-6 to TRBJ1-1, with 9 bases fitting TRBD1. The V gene end was trimmed by 1 base and the J gene end by 0 bases; junction bases not matched to a gene: 6. Germline V gene lookup returns CDR1 SGHVS and CDR2 FNYEAQ. The length of the CDR3 is 17 residues. CDR3 nucleotides: TGTGCCAGCAGCTTAGAAGGGACAGGGAGGTTGAACACTGAAGCTTTCTTT. Translation: CASSLEGTGRLNTEAFF.

The J gene is TRBJ1-2, the V gene TRBV6-2 or TRBV6-3; D unresolved. The CDR3 length is 11 residues. V gave up 6 bases and J gave up 10 bases, with 12 bases separating them. Per germline, CDR1 MNHEY and CDR2 SVGEGT. CDR3 DNA sequence: TGTGCCAGCAGCCCAGGTGGCGACTACACCTTC. Translation: CASSPGGDYTF.

The chain carries TRBV9 and TRBJ1-2; a weak D match, TRBD1 (6 bases). The CDR3 loop spans 14 amino acids. The germline V gene encodes CDR1 SGDLS and CDR2 YYNGEE. Between the trimmed V and J ends, which lost 2 bases and 2 bases, there was a span of 10 bases. The CDR3 nucleotides are TGTGCCAGCAGCGTCCGGACAGAAAACTATGGCTACACCTTC. Amino acid sequence: CASSVRTENYGYTF.

The rearrangement uses TRBV11-2 and TRBJ1-2, with D tentatively TRBD1 (6 bases). The V end was cut by 1 base, the J end by 4 bases, with 13 bases between. Per germline, CDR1 SGHAT and CDR2 FQNNGV. This CDR3 has 15 residues. CDR3 loop: CASSLVRGYGYGYTF. CDR3 nucleotides: TGTGCCAGCAGCTTAGTTAGGGGGTATGGCTATGGCTACACCTTC.

The chain employs TRBV28 and TRBJ2-1, with 8 bases aligning to TRBD2. Per the germline V gene, CDR1 is MDHEN and CDR2 is SYDVKM. CDR3 length: 13 residues. The J segment lost 10 bases and the V segment lost 1 base, leaving 3 bases of the junction unmatched. This CDR3 reads CASSLSLAGEQFF. In DNA, the CDR3 is TGTGCCAGCAGTTTATCCCTAGCGGGCGAGCAGTTCTTC.

This chain connects TRBV28 to TRBJ2-7; 9 positions agree with TRBD1. CDR3 size: 14 residues. Germline trimming cut 5 bases from V and 0 bases from J; bases unmatched to any gene: 2. CDR1 and CDR2 from the germline V gene are MDHEN and SYDVKM. Written as DNA, the CDR3 is TGTGCCAGCAGTCGACAGGGGGACTCCTACGAGCAGTACTTC. The encoded protein is CASSRQGDSYEQYF.

The chain links TRBV7-2 to TRBJ2-3; 8 bases line up with TRBD2. The CDR3 is made up of 17 amino acids. CDR1 is SGHTA, CDR2 FQGNSA, per germline. Trimming cost V 1 base and J 0 bases; bases outside gene matches: 6. The CDR3 sequence: CASSLVAGGPSTDTQYF. The CDR3, as DNA: TGTGCCAGCAGCTTAGTTGCGGGGGGCCCTAGCACAGATACGCAGTATTTT.

This chain uses TRBV27 with TRBJ1-4; tentatively, D is TRBD1 (5 bases). Germline V gives CDR1 MNHEY, CDR2 SMNVEV (reference sequence). Trimming took off 2 bases at V and 5 bases at J, with 9 bases between the two ends. The CDR3 contains 14 residues. CDR3 sequence reads: CASSLRGGNEKLFF. The CDR3 DNA is TGTGCCAGCAGTTTACGGGGGGGGAATGAAAAACTGTTTTTT.

J is TRBJ1-2 and V is TRBV19; TRBD1 matches at 7 bases. The V gene end was trimmed by 2 bases and the J gene end by 4 bases; junction bases not matched to a gene: 16. The CDR3 has 18 residues. Per the germline V gene, CDR1 is LNHDA and CDR2 is SQIVND (reference sequence). The CDR3 reads CASSIHYGTATTLYGYTF. The CDR3 coding sequence is TGTGCCAGTAGTATACATTACGGGACAGCCACAACCCTCTATGGCTACACCTTC.

The CDR3 region has the DNA TGCGCCAGCAGCCTTCGACTGGGTTGGGACACCGGGGAGCTGTTTTTT. It yields the protein CASSLRLGWDTGELFF. The rearrangement uses TRBV4-1 and TRBJ2-2; no reliable D call. CDR3 length equals 16 residues. The V gene lost 4 bases and the J gene lost 3 bases, with 15 bases spanning the gap. Looked up from germline, CDR1 is MGHRA and CDR2 is YSYEKL.

The rearrangement joins TRBV20-1 to TRBJ1-2, with D tentatively TRBD1 (5 bases). V lost 6 bases to trimming and J lost 4 bases, with 12 bases between them. Germline CDR1 reads DFQATT; CDR2 reads SNEGSKA (reference sequence). The CDR3 runs to 12 residues. The DNA for the CDR3 is TGCAGTGCGAGTGACGGGACCTATGGCTACACCTTC. It encodes CSASDGTYGYTF.

The gene calls are TRBV30 and TRBJ1-6; 9 nucleotides align to TRBD1. V trimming: 2 bases; J trimming: 4 bases; junction bases outside the gene matches: 6. Looked up from germline, CDR1 is GTSNPN and CDR2 is SVGIG (reference sequence). This CDR3 has 16 residues. DNA for the CDR3: TGTGCCTGGAGTTCCCCGGGACAGGGATATAATTCACCCCTCCACTTT. This translates into CAWSSPGQGYNSPLHF. Full variable domain (remainder filled in from reference TRBV30 and TRBJ1-6): SQTIHQWPATLVQPVGSPLSLECTVEGTSNPNLYWYRQAAGRGLQLLFYSVGIGQISSEVPQNLSASRPQDRQFILSSKKLLLSDSGFYLCAWSSPGQGYNSPLHFGNGTRLTVT.

The table lists this clone with a count of one. This chain links TRBV28 with TRBJ1-2; a weak D match, TRBD1 (5 bases). The V end was cut by 2 bases, the J end by 4 bases, with 11 bases between. Germline V gives CDR1 MDHEN, CDR2 SYDVKM. The CDR3 contains 14 residues. CDR3 amino acids: CASSLQGPGYGYTF. The DNA for the CDR3 is TGTGCCAGCAGTTTACAGGGCCCTGGCTATGGCTACACCTTC.

The rearrangement links TRBV10-3 to TRBJ2-2, with 9 bases matching TRBD1. The CDR3 covers 14 residues. Looked up from germline, CDR1 is ENHRY and CDR2 is SYGVKD. After removal of 8 bases from V and 6 bases from J, the junction contained 7 bases not matched to a gene. The CDR3 nucleotides read TGTGCCATCTCCGGGACAGGGAGTCCCGGGGAGCTGTTTTTT. It specifies CAISGTGSPGELFF.

This chain links TRBV7-9 with TRBJ1-2; the D gene is possibly TRBD1 (5 bases). CDR1 SEHNR and CDR2 FQNEAQ come from the germline V gene (reference sequence). The length of the CDR3 is 14 residues. The germline V and J ends were trimmed by 5 bases and 4 bases, with 14 bases remaining between them. For the CDR3, the DNA is TGTGCCAGCAGCGCATTCGTAGGGGTCTATGGCTACACCTTC. Its translation: CASSAFVGVYGYTF.

This chain uses TRBV12-3 or TRBV12-4 with TRBJ2-1; D call uncertain. This CDR3 has 11 residues. V lost 7 bases, J lost 4 bases, and 5 bases lay in between. The CDR3 is CASNLYNEQFF. In DNA form, the CDR3 reads TGTGCCAGCAACCTTTACAATGAGCAGTTCTTC.

The rearrangement uses TRBV5-4 and TRBJ1-6; D is unclear. Trimming pared 0 bases from V and 6 bases from J, leaving 10 bases between. This CDR3 has 15 amino acids. CDR1 SGHNT and CDR2 YYREEE come from the germline V gene (reference sequence). The CDR3: CASSLVGVSNSPLHF. The CDR3, as DNA: TGTGCCAGCAGCTTGGTAGGCGTCAGTAATTCACCCCTCCACTTT.

The sample holds a few counts of this clone. The CDR3 DNA is TGCGCCAGCAGTGACAGAGACGAGCAGTACTTC. This sequence encodes CASSDRDEQYF. This sequence joins TRBV10-1 and TRBJ2-7, with unresolved D. The V gene lost 3 bases and the J gene lost 5 bases, with 5 bases spanning the gap. The length of the CDR3 is 11 residues. Germline loops: CDR1 WNHNN, CDR2 SYGVQD (reference sequence).

This chain uses TRBV11-2 with TRBJ2-7; 9 positions agree with TRBD1. The junction had 5 bases not matched to a gene; V was cut back by 5 bases and J by 3 bases. Germline V gene lookup returns CDR1 SGHAT and CDR2 FQNNGV. The CDR3 contains 14 residues. Written as DNA, the CDR3 is TGTGCCAGCAGCCTCCGGGACAGGGTCTACGAGCAGTACTTC. Translation gives CASSLRDRVYEQYF.

This clone has more than one count but fewer than ten. V and J are TRBV6-2 or TRBV6-3 and TRBJ1-3; D might be TRBD1 (5 bases). The V end lost 5 bases, the J end lost 4 bases, and 9 bases lay between the germline ends. Germline assignment: CDR1 MNHEY and CDR2 SVGEGT. The CDR3 runs 13 residues. CDR3 in amino acids: CASSTGRGNTIYF. The CDR3 DNA reads TGTGCCAGCAGTACGGGACGCGGAAACACCATATATTTT.

The chain is built from TRBV5-1 and TRBJ1-3, with a weak D call TRBD1 (6 bases). Germline CDR1 is SGHRS and CDR2 is YFSETQ. The length of the CDR3 is 15 residues. Trimming pared 4 bases from V and 4 bases from J, leaving 15 bases between. CDR3 amino acids: CASSVGGAIGNTIYF. In DNA, the CDR3 is TGCGCCAGCAGCGTCGGGGGCGCGATAGGAAACACCATATATTTT.